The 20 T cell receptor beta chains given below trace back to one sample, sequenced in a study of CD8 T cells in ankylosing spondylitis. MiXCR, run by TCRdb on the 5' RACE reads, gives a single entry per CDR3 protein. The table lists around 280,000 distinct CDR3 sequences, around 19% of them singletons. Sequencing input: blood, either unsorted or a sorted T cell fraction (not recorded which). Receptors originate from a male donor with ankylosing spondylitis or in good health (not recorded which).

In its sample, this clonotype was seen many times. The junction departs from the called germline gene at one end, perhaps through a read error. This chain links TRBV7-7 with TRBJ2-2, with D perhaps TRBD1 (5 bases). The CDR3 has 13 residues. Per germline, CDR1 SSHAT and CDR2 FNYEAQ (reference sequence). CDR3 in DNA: TGTGCTAGCAGCTTAGATCAGGGCGGGGAGCTGTTTTTT. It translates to CASSLDQGGELFF.

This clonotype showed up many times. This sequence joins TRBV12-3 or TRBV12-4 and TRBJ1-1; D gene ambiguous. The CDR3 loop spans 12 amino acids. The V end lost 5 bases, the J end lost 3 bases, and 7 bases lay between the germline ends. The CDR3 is CASSRSDTEAFF. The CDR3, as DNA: TGTGCCAGCAGTCGATCCGACACTGAAGCTTTCTTT.

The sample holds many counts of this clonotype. DNA of the CDR3: TGCGCCAGCAGCGCCCGGACTAGCGGAACAGATACGCAGTATTTT. Translated, it gives CASSARTSGTDTQYF. J is TRBJ2-3 and V is TRBV5-1; 10 bases are shared with TRBD2. Germline V gives CDR1 SGHRS, CDR2 YFSETQ. V was pared by 4 bases and J by 3 bases, with 5 bases of the junction left unmatched. This CDR3 spans 15 amino acids. The full variable domain, rest sourced from reference TRBV5-1 and TRBJ2-3, is KAGVTQTPRYLIKTRGQQVTLSCSPISGHRSVSWYQQTPGQGLQFLFEYFSETQRNKGNFPGRFSGRQFSNSRSEMNVSTLELGDSALYLCASSARTSGTDTQYFGPGTRLTVL.

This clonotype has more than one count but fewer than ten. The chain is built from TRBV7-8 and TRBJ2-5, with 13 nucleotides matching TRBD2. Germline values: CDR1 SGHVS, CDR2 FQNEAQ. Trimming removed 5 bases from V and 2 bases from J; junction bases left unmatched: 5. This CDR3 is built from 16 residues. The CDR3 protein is CASSPGTSGIQETQYF. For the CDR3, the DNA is TGTGCCAGCAGCCCGGGGACTAGCGGGATACAAGAGACCCAGTACTTC.

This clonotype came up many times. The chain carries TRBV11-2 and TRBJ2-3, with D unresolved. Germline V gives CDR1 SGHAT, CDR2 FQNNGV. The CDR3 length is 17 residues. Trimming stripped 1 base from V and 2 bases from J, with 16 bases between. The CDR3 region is CASSLVSARGTTDTQYF. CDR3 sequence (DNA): TGTGCCAGCAGCTTAGTCAGCGCACGCGGTACCACAGATACGCAGTATTTT.

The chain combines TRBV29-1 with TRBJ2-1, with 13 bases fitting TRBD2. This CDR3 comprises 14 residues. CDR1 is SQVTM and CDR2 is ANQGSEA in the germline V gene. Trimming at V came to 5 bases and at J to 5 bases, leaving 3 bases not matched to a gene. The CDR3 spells CSVKGLAGNNEQFF. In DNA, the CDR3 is TGCAGCGTTAAGGGACTAGCGGGAAACAATGAGCAGTTCTTC.

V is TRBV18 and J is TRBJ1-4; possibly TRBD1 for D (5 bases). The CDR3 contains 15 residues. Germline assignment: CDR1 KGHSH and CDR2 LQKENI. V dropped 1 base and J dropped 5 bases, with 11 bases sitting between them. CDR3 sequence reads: CASSPLTARNEKLFF. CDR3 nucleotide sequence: TGTGCCAGCTCACCACTGACAGCCAGGAATGAAAAACTGTTTTTT. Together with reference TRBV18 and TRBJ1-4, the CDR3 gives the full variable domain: NAGVMQNPRHLVRRRGQEARLRCSPMKGHSHVYWYRQLPEEGLKFMVYLQKENIIDESGMPKERFSAEFPKEGPSILRIQQVVRGDSAAYFCASSPLTARNEKLFFGSGTQLSVL.

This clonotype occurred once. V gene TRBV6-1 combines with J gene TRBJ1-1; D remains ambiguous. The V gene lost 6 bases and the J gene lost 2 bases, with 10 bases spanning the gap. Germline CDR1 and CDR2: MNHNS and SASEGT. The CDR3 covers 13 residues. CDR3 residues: CASREGLNTEAFF. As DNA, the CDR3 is TGTGCCAGCAGGGAGGGTTTAAACACTGAAGCTTTCTTT.

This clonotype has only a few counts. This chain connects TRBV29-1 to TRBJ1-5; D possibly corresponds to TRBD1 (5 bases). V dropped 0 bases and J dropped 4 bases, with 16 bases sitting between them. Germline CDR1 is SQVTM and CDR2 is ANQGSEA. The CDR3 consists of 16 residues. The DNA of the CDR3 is TGCAGCGTTGAAGAAAAGGGTGGGGGTTCTAATCAGCCCCAGCATTTT. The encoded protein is CSVEEKGGGSNQPQHF.

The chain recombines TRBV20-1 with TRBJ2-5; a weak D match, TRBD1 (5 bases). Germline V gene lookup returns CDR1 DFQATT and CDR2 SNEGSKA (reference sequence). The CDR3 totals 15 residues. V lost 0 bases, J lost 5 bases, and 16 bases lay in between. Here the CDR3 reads CSARDGADPTETQYF. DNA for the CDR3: TGCAGTGCTAGAGATGGGGCAGACCCAACGGAGACCCAGTACTTC.

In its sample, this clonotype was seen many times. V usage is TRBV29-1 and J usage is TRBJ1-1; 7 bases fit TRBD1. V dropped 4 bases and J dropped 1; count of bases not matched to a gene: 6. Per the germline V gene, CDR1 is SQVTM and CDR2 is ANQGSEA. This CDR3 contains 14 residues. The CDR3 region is CSVVGWTGNTEAFF. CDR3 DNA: TGCAGCGTTGTAGGATGGACAGGGAACACTGAAGCTTTCTTT.

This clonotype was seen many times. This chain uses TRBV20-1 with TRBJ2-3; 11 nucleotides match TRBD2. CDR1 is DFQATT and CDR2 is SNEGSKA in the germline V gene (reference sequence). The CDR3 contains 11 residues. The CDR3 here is CRTSGADTQYF. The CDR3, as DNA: TGCAGGACTAGCGGGGCAGATACGCAGTATTTT.

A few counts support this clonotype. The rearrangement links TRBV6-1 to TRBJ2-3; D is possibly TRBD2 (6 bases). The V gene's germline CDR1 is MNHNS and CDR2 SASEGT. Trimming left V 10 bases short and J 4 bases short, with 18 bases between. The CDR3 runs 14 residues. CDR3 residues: CATVAGSTADTQYF. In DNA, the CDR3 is TGTGCCACCGTGGCCGGGAGTACGGCAGATACGCAGTATTTT.

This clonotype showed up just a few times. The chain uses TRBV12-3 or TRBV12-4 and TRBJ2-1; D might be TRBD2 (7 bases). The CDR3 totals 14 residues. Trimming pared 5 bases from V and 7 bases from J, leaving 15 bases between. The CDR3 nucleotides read TGTGCCAGCAGTACCGGGGGGCCCGTTAATGAGCAGTTCTTC. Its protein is CASSTGGPVNEQFF.

CDR3 sequence (DNA): TGTGCCATCAGTGGGTGGGCGAACACCGGGGAGCTGTTTTTT. Residues: CAISGWANTGELFF. The gene calls are TRBV10-3 and TRBJ2-2; D not resolved. From germline, CDR1 is ENHRY and CDR2 SYGVKD. V was trimmed by 4 bases and J by 0 bases, leaving 6 bases between them. This CDR3 region has 14 residues.

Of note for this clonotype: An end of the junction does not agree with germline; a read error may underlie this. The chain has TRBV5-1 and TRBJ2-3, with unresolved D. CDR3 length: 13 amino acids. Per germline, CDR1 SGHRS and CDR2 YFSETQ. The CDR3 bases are TGCGCCATCAGCTTCCAAACCACAGATACGCAGTATTTT. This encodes CAISFQTTDTQYF.

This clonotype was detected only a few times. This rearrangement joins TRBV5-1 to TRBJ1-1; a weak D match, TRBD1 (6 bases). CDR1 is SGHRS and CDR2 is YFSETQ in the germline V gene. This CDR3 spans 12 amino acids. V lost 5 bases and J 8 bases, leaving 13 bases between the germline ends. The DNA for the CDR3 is TGCGCCAGCAGGATTAGCGGGGGCGAAGCTTTCTTT. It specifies CASRISGGEAFF. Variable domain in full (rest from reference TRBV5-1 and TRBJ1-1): KAGVTQTPRYLIKTRGQQVTLSCSPISGHRSVSWYQQTPGQGLQFLFEYFSETQRNKGNFPGRFSGRQFSNSRSEMNVSTLELGDSALYLCASRISGGEAFFGQGTRLTVV.

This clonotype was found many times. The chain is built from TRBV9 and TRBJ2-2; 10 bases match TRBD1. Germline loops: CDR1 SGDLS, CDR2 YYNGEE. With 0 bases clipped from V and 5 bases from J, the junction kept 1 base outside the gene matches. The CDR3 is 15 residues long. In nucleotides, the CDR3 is TGTGCCAGCAGCGTAGGGACAGGGGGGACCGGGGAGCTGTTTTTT. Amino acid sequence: CASSVGTGGTGELFF.

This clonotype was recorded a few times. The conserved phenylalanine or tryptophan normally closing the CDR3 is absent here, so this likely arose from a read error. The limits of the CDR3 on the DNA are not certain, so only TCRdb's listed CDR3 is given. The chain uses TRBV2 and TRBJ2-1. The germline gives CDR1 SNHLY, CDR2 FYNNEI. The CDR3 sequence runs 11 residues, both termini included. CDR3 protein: CASSEALGGSY.

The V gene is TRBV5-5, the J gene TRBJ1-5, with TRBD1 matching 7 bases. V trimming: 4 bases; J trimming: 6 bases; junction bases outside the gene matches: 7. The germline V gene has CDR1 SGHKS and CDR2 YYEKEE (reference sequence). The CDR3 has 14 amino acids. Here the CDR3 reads CASSQGTATQPQHF. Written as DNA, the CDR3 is TGTGCCAGCAGCCAGGGGACAGCAACTCAGCCCCAGCATTTT.